This entry concerns a single T cell receptor (beta chain). This clonotype was observed a handful of times. There is no known antigen for this receptor. No base-level quality is on record; no much larger clone is a single base apart. The cysteine opens and the phenylalanine closes a CDR3 of 15 amino acids. Only the CDR3 DNA is retained, 45 bases long and in frame from the first base. Cut back by 0 bases and 5 bases, the V and J ends lie 12 bases apart. In the germline V gene, CDR1 corresponds to MGHRA and CDR2 to YSYEKL. These data are taken from a study of blood T cells in healthy people across ages (dated by TCRdb to about 2015). Regarding the research as a whole: In model experiments, template switching captured roughly one uniquely barcoded TCR beta cDNA molecule for every two T cells. The study measured age-related changes in TCR beta repertoire diversity using deep sequencing normalized with unique cDNA molecular identifiers. Four age groups were formed from the donors: young (average 16 years), middle-aged (approximately 42), aged (around 68) and long-lived (approximately 78). To avoid experimental bias, donors of different ages were distributed randomly across sequencing lanes. Using the same blood draw, the study looked at two additional independent replicas of 1 million unique cDNA reads for two donors, one aged 18 to 30 and the other aged 80 or older.

The investigation overall reported the following: Since profiling was done on bulk unsorted PBMCs, naive and antigen-experienced compartments could not be conclusively compared. The long-lived group showed more naive CD4+ T cells, fewer expanded clones and increased TCR diversity than the aged group, suggesting age selection. As age increased, observed TCR beta diversity per million T cells dropped in a roughly linear way, and a significant reduction was already evident by age roughly 40. There was a strong correlation between observed TCR beta diversity and the percentage of naive T cells measured by flow cytometry. Because the CMV infection status of the donors was unknown, age-related changes in expanded clonotypes may potentially have been confounded. Estimates of total diversity based on one million sequenced T cells were considered lower bounds and underestimates.

The protocol used for the library was 5' RACE. Sequencing used an Illumina HiSeq 2500. A second 7 to 11 cycle PCR used a sample-barcoded 5' primer and a J-beta primer mix. Each TCR beta cDNA molecule received a unique molecular identifier from a template-switch 5' adaptor carrying 12 random nucleotides. Each sample yielded at least 3 million CDR3-containing paired-end reads. The Mint cDNA synthesis kit, primed by a TRBC-specific oligonucleotide, was used to synthesize first-strand cDNA from all RNA. Following uracil-DNA glycosylase treatment, all cDNA underwent a first 18-cycle PCR with the universal primers M1SS and BC2_uni_R. The source study handled its data this way. For normalization, 1 million high-quality reads were randomly selected from each sample, with every read carrying a distinct molecular identifier. Reads sharing molecular identifiers were discarded rather than binned into consensus sequences. MiTCR, with a Q25 quality threshold and the strictest error-elimination algorithm, was used for CDR3 identification, clonotype clustering and error correction. Lower-bound total TCR beta diversity was estimated with a nonparametric unseen species model using Euler transformation. In-frame beta chains were kept once TCRdb had trimmed the public reads at Q25 with fastp and called clones with MiXCR. Rows merge per CDR3 protein into single entries with the most common DNA and genes. TCRdb, rather than the study authors, made the V and J calls. This sample gives more than 1.4 million distinct CDR3 sequences in total; roughly 45% of them show up just once. The ten top clones hold roughly 8.2% of the sample.

The roughly 38 donors, aged about 6 to 95 years, were systemically healthy Caucasian individuals from Russia. Approximately 9 milliliters of peripheral blood were collected from each donor into EDTA-treated Vacutainer tubes. Ficoll-Paque density-gradient centrifugation was used to isolate PBMCs, with at least 6.5 million per sample. Trizol reagent was used to extract total RNA from PBMCs, with at least 6 micrograms per sample. For every donor, an aliquot of PBMCs went through flow cytometry to measure the percentages of naive CD45RAhigh/CD27high T cells. The chain links TRBV4-1 with TRBJ2-3, with a weak D call of TRBD2 (7 bases match). What was sequenced was blood. The clonotype comes from a woman between 18 and 30 years old in good health. The CDR3 has the sequence CASSQEGGAQDTQYF. The DNA sequence follows: TGCGCCAGCAGCCAAGAAGGGGGGGCCCAAGATACGCAGTATTTT.